A single sample is the source of the 3 T cell receptor beta chains below, sequenced in a study of cytomegalovirus exposure and HLA in healthy donors. PCR amplification relied on 60 Vbeta primers (plus 13 Jbeta primers). The method was immunoSEQ multiplex PCR; TCRdb's version includes in-frame clones alone and lacks a portion of them. The sample has under 200,000 clones, about three quarters seen once. Material for sequencing was PBMCs. These receptors were obtained from a woman in her 40s in good health and CMV-seronegative.

This clone has more than one count but fewer than ten. The rearrangement links TRBV6-6 to TRBJ1-5; 8 bases are shared with TRBD1. The CDR3 runs to 15 residues. Germline lookup yields CDR1 MNHNY and CDR2 SVGAGI (reference sequence). With 2 bases clipped from V and 4 bases from J, the junction kept 4 bases outside the gene matches. The CDR3 protein is CASSYVDRVNQPQHF. As DNA, the CDR3 is TGTGCCAGCAGTTACGTGGACAGGGTAAATCAGCCCCAGCATTTT.

The gene calls are TRBV6-5 and TRBJ1-6; TRBD1 is a possible D gene (5 bases). The CDR3 contains 15 residues. Germline V gene data show CDR1 as MNHEY and CDR2 as SVGAGI. Deletions cut 4 bases from V and 6 bases from J, with 13 bases between. CDR3 in DNA: TGTGCCAGCAGTTTCGGCAGGGTGGGTAATTCACCCCTCCACTTT. This gives the protein CASSFGRVGNSPLHF.

The J gene is TRBJ1-6, the V gene TRBV19, with 11 bases fitting TRBD1. After removal of 6 bases from V and 4 bases from J, the junction contained 2 bases not matched to a gene. The germline V gene has CDR1 LNHDA and CDR2 SQIVND (reference sequence). The CDR3 has 15 amino acids. The CDR3 here is CASSRDRGYNSPLHF. The CDR3 nucleotides read TGTGCCAGTAGCCGGGACAGGGGGTATAATTCACCCCTCCACTTT.